The 27 T cell receptor beta chains presented below share a single source sample, sequenced in a study of blood T cell repertoires in COVID-19. Only in-frame clones appear in the TCRdb table, and some are missing; sequencing was by immunoSEQ multiplex PCR. Of around 150,000 clones detected, around 85% appear once; the ten largest clones hold 3% to 4%. Sequencing was performed on peripheral blood. The receptors originated from a human donor with acute or convalescent COVID-19. The donor label of this sample is uncertain.

The chain links TRBV3-1 (or the pseudogene TRBV3-2) to TRBJ1-3; D call uncertain. The CDR3 has 17 residues. Germline values: CDR1 LGHDT, CDR2 YNNKEL (reference sequence). Trimming removed 3 bases from V and 4 bases from J, with 19 bases in between. CDR3 sequence reads: CASSQNRRSPRGNTIYF. Written as DNA, the CDR3 is TGTGCCAGCAGCCAGAATCGACGGTCCCCGAGGGGAAACACCATATATTTT.

This clone was seen only once. The chain carries TRBV28 and TRBJ1-2; no reliable D call. The CDR3 has 13 amino acids. Between the trimmed V and J ends, which lost 7 bases and 2 bases, there was a span of 11 bases. Germline V CDR1 and CDR2: MDHEN, SYDVKM. CDR3 residues: CASTITDNYGYTF. CDR3 DNA: TGTGCCAGCACTATTACAGACAACTATGGCTACACCTTC.

As DNA, the CDR3 is TGTGCCAGCAAGGACAGGTTAGGGAATCAGCCCCAGCATTTT. Translated: CASKDRLGNQPQHF. The chain joins TRBV2 to TRBJ1-5; 7 bases map to TRBD1. Per the germline V gene, CDR1 is SNHLY and CDR2 is FYNNEI. The CDR3 has 14 residues. The V gene end was trimmed by 7 bases and the J gene end by 4 bases; junction bases not matched to a gene: 7.

The chain combines TRBV5-1 with TRBJ1-6; D is uncertain. CDR1 and CDR2 (germline): SGHRS, YFSETQ. This CDR3 is built from 15 residues. V lost 4 bases, J lost 0 bases, and 8 bases lay in between. The CDR3 sequence is CASSPGSSYNSPLHF. The CDR3 DNA is TGCGCCAGCAGCCCCGGGAGCTCCTATAATTCACCCCTCCACTTT.

The chain combines TRBV6-6 with TRBJ1-1; D gene unclear. The V end lost 2 bases, the J end lost 3 bases, and 10 bases lay between the germline ends. The CDR3 is 14 residues long. The germline CDR1 and CDR2 sequences are MNHNY and SVGAGI (reference sequence). Written as DNA, the CDR3 is TGTGCCAGCAGTTACGGCTTTTCTGACACTGAAGCTTTCTTT. Translation gives CASSYGFSDTEAFF.

CDR3 sequence reads: CASSYISGSYNSPLHF. For the CDR3, the DNA is TGTGCCAGCAGTTACATCTCCGGCTCCTATAATTCACCCCTCCACTTT. This sequence joins TRBV6-5 and TRBJ1-6; D ambiguous. V was pared by 2 bases and J by 0 bases, with 8 bases between. The CDR3 runs 16 residues. Germline V lookup: CDR1 MNHEY, CDR2 SVGAGI.

This clone was found a few times. The V and J genes are TRBV7-3 and TRBJ1-2, with 7 bases that match TRBD1. V lost 2 bases, J lost 6 bases, and 3 bases stayed unmatched. This CDR3 has 13 amino acids. CDR1 and CDR2 (germline): SGHTA, FQGTGA. CDR3 residues: CASSLLGGNGYTF. The CDR3 DNA is TGTGCCAGCAGCTTACTAGGGGGCAATGGCTACACCTTC. Together with reference TRBV7-3 and TRBJ1-2, the CDR3 gives the full variable domain: GAGVSQTPSNKVTEKGKYVELRCDPISGHTALYWYRQSLGQGPEFLIYFQGTGAADDSGLPNDRFFAVRPEGSVSTLKIQRTERGDSAVYLCASSLLGGNGYTFGSGTRLTVV.

V and J are TRBV5-1 and TRBJ2-6, with D perhaps matching TRBD1 (5 bases). Germline assignment: CDR1 SGHRS and CDR2 YFSETQ. Deletions cut 3 bases from V and 9 bases from J, with 16 bases between. The CDR3 sequence is 15 residues long. The DNA of the CDR3 is TGCGCCAGCAGCTCCGACAGCTACGCAGGCAACGTCCTGACTTTC. Translated: CASSSDSYAGNVLTF.

The V and J genes are TRBV27 and TRBJ2-7; 7 nucleotides align to TRBD2. CDR1 is MNHEY and CDR2 is SMNVEV in the germline V gene (reference sequence). This CDR3 comprises 13 residues. With V trimmed by 2 bases and J by 6 bases, 4 bases remained unmatched. The CDR3 coding sequence is TGTGCCAGCAGTTTAGTAGGGAGGGGCGAGCAGTACTTC. The encoded protein is CASSLVGRGEQYF.

This chain links TRBV5-4 with TRBJ2-7; no reliable D call. Germline CDR1 is SGHNT and CDR2 is YYREEE (reference sequence). This CDR3 comprises 15 residues. V was shortened by 6 bases and J by 0 bases, with 16 bases between the two germline ends. The CDR3 DNA reads as TGTGCCAGCAACTCCGGCGGAGCTGCCTCCTACGAGCAGTACTTC. Its translation: CASNSGGAASYEQYF.

This clone appeared a single time. The gene calls are TRBV4-2 and TRBJ2-7; D gene uncertain. The CDR3 is 16 amino acids. Trimming pared 1 base from V and 6 bases from J, leaving 19 bases between. The germline gives CDR1 LGHNA, CDR2 YNFKEQ. The CDR3 coding sequence is TGTGCCAGCAGCCAAGTTCTCCGGGTCTCCTTTGTCGAGCAGTACTTC. This sequence encodes CASSQVLRVSFVEQYF.

The chain is built from TRBV5-8 and TRBJ2-2; 7 bases are shared with TRBD1. The CDR3 loop spans 15 amino acids. V shed 4 bases and J 1 base; nucleotides not matched to a gene: 4. The V gene's germline CDR1 is SGHTS and CDR2 YDEGEE. The CDR3 nucleotides are TGTGCCAGCAGCACGACAGGGTGGAACACCGGGGAGCTGTTTTTT. Its translation: CASSTTGWNTGELFF.

The chain recombines TRBV10-3 with TRBJ2-3, with a weak D call TRBD1 (6 bases). CDR1 is ENHRY and CDR2 is SYGVKD in the germline V gene. The CDR3 has 14 amino acids. The V end was cut by 8 bases, the J end by 1 base, with 13 bases between. CDR3 in amino acids: CAIGRTDRTDTQYF. CDR3 coding DNA: TGTGCCATCGGGCGGACAGACCGCACAGATACGCAGTATTTT.

V and J are TRBV2 and TRBJ1-1, with D possibly TRBD1 on 6 matching bases. The CDR3 is 14 amino acids. From germline, CDR1 is SNHLY and CDR2 FYNNEI. Trimming removed 5 bases at V and 5 bases at J, with 15 bases between. The CDR3: CASSRTVLSTEAFF. DNA of the CDR3: TGTGCCAGCAGTAGGACAGTATTATCAACTGAAGCTTTCTTT.

The chain combines TRBV27 with TRBJ2-3; D is undetermined. V lost 3 bases to trimming and J lost 6 bases, with 4 bases between them. CDR1 is MNHEY and CDR2 is SMNVEV in the germline V gene (reference sequence). The CDR3 spans 11 residues. The CDR3: CASSFMDTQYF. CDR3 DNA sequence: TGTGCCAGCAGTTTTATGGATACGCAGTATTTT.

The V gene is TRBV4-3, the J gene TRBJ2-7; D is unclear. Trimming shortened V by 0 bases and J by 4 bases, and 7 bases separated the two germline ends. Germline CDR1 LGHNA, CDR2 YSLEER. This CDR3 region has 13 residues. The CDR3 loop reads CASSQDSRYEQYF. The CDR3 coding sequence is TGCGCCAGCAGCCAAGATTCGCGATACGAGCAGTACTTC.

This clone was found once. The chain has TRBV3-1 (or the pseudogene TRBV3-2) and TRBJ2-2, with a weak D call TRBD1 (6 bases). The ends were cut back, 4 bases at V and 2 bases at J, with 11 bases in the middle. CDR1 and CDR2 (germline): LGHDT, YNNKEL (reference sequence). CDR3 length: 15 residues. The CDR3 loop reads CASSPWDTNTGELFF. CDR3 coding DNA: TGTGCCAGCAGCCCCTGGGACACCAACACCGGGGAGCTGTTTTTT.

J is TRBJ1-2 and V is TRBV5-4; D ambiguous. There are 12 residues in the CDR3. Trimming stripped 0 bases from V and 8 bases from J, with 8 bases between. Germline V gene sequence: CDR1 SGHNT, CDR2 YYREEE (reference sequence). CDR3 residues: CASSLELGGYTF. The CDR3, as DNA: TGTGCCAGCAGCTTGGAGCTGGGCGGCTACACCTTC.

This rearrangement joins TRBV24-1 to TRBJ2-2, with 7 positions matching TRBD2. This CDR3 region has 16 residues. In germline, CDR1 is KGHDR, CDR2 SFDVKD. Unmatched junction bases numbered 12, after V lost 7 bases and J lost 5 bases. The CDR3 DNA sequence: TGTGCCACCAGAGCTGAGGGGCGGGGGAGGACCGGGGAGCTGTTTTTT. It specifies CATRAEGRGRTGELFF.

The table lists this clone with many counts. The chain has TRBV10-3 and TRBJ2-7; the match to TRBD1 covers 10 bases. Per the germline V gene, CDR1 is ENHRY and CDR2 is SYGVKD. J gave up 5 bases and V 3 bases, and 7 bases lay outside the gene matches. The CDR3 covers 15 residues. In nucleotides, the CDR3 is TGTGCCATCAGTGACTCGGGACAGGGGAACAACGAGCAGTACTTC. It yields the protein CAISDSGQGNNEQYF.

This rearrangement joins TRBV5-3 to TRBJ1-3; possibly TRBD1 for D (5 bases). TRBV5-3 is assigned to the ORF class and has an uncertain function. V shed 2 bases and J shed 0 bases, with 6 bases lying between them. The CDR3 has 14 residues. The chain's CDR3 is CARSFDSSGNTIYF. The DNA of the CDR3 is TGTGCCAGAAGCTTCGACAGCTCTGGAAACACCATATATTTT.

The CDR3 is CASSLMGTSGGNEQFF. CDR3 sequence (DNA): TGTGCCAGCAGCTTAATGGGGACTAGCGGGGGCAATGAGCAGTTCTTC. The chain carries TRBV7-2 and TRBJ2-1; TRBD2 matches at 14 bases. V lost 2 bases and J lost 6; bases outside the gene matches: 3. The CDR3 is 16 residues long. Germline V CDR1 and CDR2: SGHTA, FQGNSA.

The chain recombines TRBV7-2 with TRBJ2-5; D remains ambiguous. This CDR3 is built from 14 residues. Between the trimmed V and J ends, which lost 5 bases and 5 bases, there was a span of 15 bases. CDR1 is SGHTA, CDR2 FQGNSA, per germline. The CDR3, as DNA: TGTGCCAGCAGCCCCCAGGCCCCGTGGGAGACCCAGTACTTC. Translation gives CASSPQAPWETQYF.

The V call is TRBV29-1, the J call TRBJ2-1; D possibly corresponds to TRBD1 (6 bases). Germline V lookup: CDR1 SQVTM, CDR2 ANQGSEA. V lost 3 bases and J lost 6, with 24 bases in between. The CDR3 contains 17 residues. The CDR3 coding sequence is TGCAGCGTTGAGAAGGGGACAATAGGTGGTTGGGGCAATGAGCAGTTCTTC. Translation: CSVEKGTIGGWGNEQFF.

The chain links TRBV11-1 to TRBJ2-7; D might be TRBD2 (5 bases). V was trimmed by 0 bases and J by 7 bases, leaving 16 bases between them. The CDR3 contains 15 residues. CDR1 SGHAT and CDR2 FQDESV come from the germline V gene (reference sequence). CDR3 sequence: CASSLASHSPGEQYF. The CDR3 region has the DNA TGTGCCAGCAGCTTAGCGAGCCACAGTCCGGGGGAGCAGTACTTC.

This clone occurred once. This chain joins TRBV2 and TRBJ1-4; 8 bases map to TRBD1. The CDR3 runs to 13 residues. The trim removed 10 bases at V and 7 bases at J, leaving 8 bases unmatched. Germline V CDR1 and CDR2: SNHLY, FYNNEI. CDR3 nucleotides: TGTGCCACCGACAGGGGATCAGCTGAAAAACTGTTTTTT. Translation gives CATDRGSAEKLFF.

The chain carries TRBV5-1 and TRBJ2-3; TRBD2 aligns across 7 bases. V shed 4 bases and J 3 bases; nucleotides not matched to a gene: 5. CDR3 size: 14 residues. Germline V gene data show CDR1 as SGHRS and CDR2 as YFSETQ. The CDR3, as DNA: TGCGCCAGCAGCCCTCAGCGGGGTACAGATACGCAGTATTTT. It translates to CASSPQRGTDTQYF. The complete variable domain, with remaining parts taken from reference TRBV5-1 and TRBJ2-3, reads KAGVTQTPRYLIKTRGQQVTLSCSPISGHRSVSWYQQTPGQGLQFLFEYFSETQRNKGNFPGRFSGRQFSNSRSEMNVSTLELGDSALYLCASSPQRGTDTQYFGPGTRLTVL.